The clone carrying this T cell receptor (beta chain) was counted at least ten times. Its antigen remains unidentified. This sample is drawn from a study of T-cell reconstitution after alpha-beta-depleted transplantation in children. Construction of the TCRbeta library involved unique molecular identifiers. TCRdb re-analysed the PCR reads in MiXCR, keeping a single row per CDR3 protein. This table holds fewer than 550,000 distinct CDR3 sequences, 8% to 11% found once. Study results and caveats: Several hundred expanded graft clones reportedly supplied alpha-beta T cells about two months after transplant.

V shed 1 base and J 2 bases; nucleotides not matched to a gene: 9. The V gene's germline CDR1 is SGHAT and CDR2 FQDESV (reference sequence). The CDR3 consists of 18 residues. This sample comprised PBMCs, obtained before TCRalphabeta/CD19-depleted stem cell transplant. The chain links TRBV11-1 to TRBJ2-3; 10 bases agree with TRBD2. The clonotype comes from a child between 2 and 9 years old with inherited bone marrow failure, due to receive a stem cell transplant. For the CDR3, the DNA is TGTGCCAGCAGCTTAGAAGGGCTAGCGGGGGAATACACAGATACGCAGTATTTT. Encoded protein: CASSLEGLAGEYTDTQYF.